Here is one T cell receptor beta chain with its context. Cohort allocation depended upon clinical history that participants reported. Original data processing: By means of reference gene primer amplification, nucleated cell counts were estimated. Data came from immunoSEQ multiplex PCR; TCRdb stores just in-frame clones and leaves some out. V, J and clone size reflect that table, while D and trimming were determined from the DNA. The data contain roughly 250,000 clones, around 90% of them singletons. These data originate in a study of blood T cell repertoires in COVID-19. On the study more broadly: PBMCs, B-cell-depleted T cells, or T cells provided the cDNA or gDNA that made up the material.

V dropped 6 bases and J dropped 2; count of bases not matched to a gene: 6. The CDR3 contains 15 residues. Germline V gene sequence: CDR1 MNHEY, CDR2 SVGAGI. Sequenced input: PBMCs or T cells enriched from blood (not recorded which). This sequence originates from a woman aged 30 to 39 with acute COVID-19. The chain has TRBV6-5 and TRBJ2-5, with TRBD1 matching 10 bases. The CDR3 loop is CASRPDRGRQETQYF. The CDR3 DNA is TGTGCCAGCAGACCAGACAGGGGGCGTCAAGAGACCCAGTACTTC.